The 14 T cell receptor beta chains presented below share a single source sample, sequenced in a study of CXCR3-negative and CXCR3-positive naive CD8 T cells (dated by TCRdb to the late 2010s). TCRdb records NextSeq 550 as the sequencer. The Human TCR Profiling Kit (MiLaboratory) was used to make UMI-labeled 5' RACE TRB cDNA libraries. Reprocessed by TCRdb, the reads give a single entry per CDR3 protein sequence, without DNA. The sample's table lists a count of fewer than 80,000 distinct CDR3 sequences. About 4.5% of the sample goes to the ten largest clones. Sequencing input: naive CXCR3- CD8+ T cells from blood. The cell subset or site label corresponds to: CD45RO-CCR7+CD27+CD95- naive CD8+ T cells lacking CXCR3 (TNR3-). Receptors originate from a human donor in good health. Some clones in this sample may be carry-over from other donors' samples.

The J gene is TRBJ1-1, the V gene TRBV29-1; the TCRdb call, TRBD1, lacks DNA for checking. The CDR3 has 11 residues. From germline, CDR1 is SQVTM and CDR2 ANQGSEA. CDR3 sequence: CSARRDTEAFF.

The chain uses TRBV3-1 and TRBJ1-2; TCRdb indicates TRBD1, and absent DNA this call remains unverified. The germline gives CDR1 LGHDT, CDR2 YNNKEL (reference sequence). The CDR3 spans 14 residues. The CDR3 is CASSLPGTYYGYTF.

CDR3 loop: CASSQAQRGWAGELFF. This chain uses TRBV4-3 with TRBJ2-2; checking the TCRdb D call of TRBD2 is not possible without DNA. The CDR3 runs to 16 residues. Germline V lookup: CDR1 LGHNA, CDR2 YSLEER.

The rearrangement joins TRBV14 to TRBJ2-1; lacking DNA, the TRBD1 call made by TCRdb goes unchecked. Germline V gene lookup returns CDR1 SGHDN and CDR2 FVKESK. This CDR3 comprises 19 residues. The CDR3 region is CASTPRDRGPVTSYNEQFF.

The chain is built from TRBV20-1 and TRBJ2-1; TCRdb proposes TRBD1, but this gene call is untestable without DNA. Germline CDR1 reads DFQATT; CDR2 reads SNEGSKA (reference sequence). The CDR3 is made up of 14 amino acids. The CDR3 is CSARDLQGVYEQFF.

This rearrangement joins TRBV25-1 to TRBJ1-2. The germline V gene has CDR1 MGHDK and CDR2 SYGVNS. This CDR3 comprises 15 residues. The CDR3 reads CASSEYLGDSGGYTF.

The genes are TRBV7-8 and TRBJ2-7; TCRdb lists TRBD2, though no DNA is available to test this call. Germline CDR1 reads SGHVS; CDR2 reads FQNEAQ. The CDR3 runs 15 residues. The CDR3 sequence: CASSLGRGGLFEQYF.

This chain joins TRBV7-9 and TRBJ2-3; TCRdb calls TRBD2, which cannot be checked without DNA. CDR1 SEHNR and CDR2 FQNEAQ come from the germline V gene (reference sequence). The CDR3 runs to 16 residues. CDR3 sequence reads: CASSSPRAPGTDTQYF. The full variable domain, completed using reference TRBV7-9 and TRBJ2-3, is DTGVSQNPRHKITKRGQNVTFRCDPISEHNRLYWYRQTLGQGPEFLTYFQNEAQLEKSRLLSDRFSAERPKGSFSTLEIQRTEQGDSAMYLCASSSPRAPGTDTQYFGPGTRLTVL.

The chain links TRBV5-5 to TRBJ1-1. There are 14 residues in the CDR3. Germline CDR1 and CDR2: SGHKS and YYEKEE (reference sequence). CDR3 amino acids: CASSLVDLNTEAFF.

The chain combines TRBV7-8 with TRBJ2-7; the D call of TRBD1 rests on TCRdb alone, since no DNA is present to check it. CDR3 length: 16 amino acids. The germline V gene encodes CDR1 SGHVS and CDR2 FQNEAQ. The CDR3 spells CASSLGGSGHNYEQYF.

The chain carries TRBV20-1 and TRBJ1-1; TCRdb outputs TRBD1, but without DNA this stays unchecked. The CDR3 is 16 residues long. The germline CDR1 and CDR2 sequences are DFQATT and SNEGSKA (reference sequence). CDR3 sequence: CSARPRQGSLNTEAFF.

The chain joins TRBV5-5 to TRBJ2-1. Germline CDR1 and CDR2: SGHKS and YYEKEE (reference sequence). The CDR3 runs 14 residues. The CDR3 protein is CACSYRGNYNEQFF.

V gene TRBV29-1 combines with J gene TRBJ1-2; the D call of TRBD1 rests on TCRdb alone, since no DNA is present to check it. The CDR3 sequence is 12 residues long. Per germline, CDR1 SQVTM and CDR2 ANQGSEA. CDR3 sequence reads: CSVEASTGGYTF.

The chain links TRBV29-1 to TRBJ1-2; the TCRdb D gene call, TRBD1, has no DNA to confirm it. Germline CDR1 SQVTM, CDR2 ANQGSEA. The CDR3 is made up of 11 amino acids. The CDR3: CSVRDSYGYTF.